These 12 T cell receptor beta chains were sequenced from one sample in a study of blood T cell repertoires in COVID-19. The data were produced by immunoSEQ multiplex PCR, yet TCRdb's version contains in-frame clones alone and is incomplete. This table holds 45,000 to 70,000 clones, around 81% found once. The sample taken for sequencing was peripheral blood. These receptors were collected from a woman over 75 with active or convalescent COVID-19.

V and J are TRBV19 and TRBJ1-5; 7 bases are a match to TRBD1. V lost 3 bases and J lost 3; bases outside the gene matches: 8. The CDR3 consists of 16 residues. Germline CDR1 LNHDA, CDR2 SQIVND (reference sequence). CDR3 sequence (DNA): TGTGCCAGTAGTATTATGCCGACAGGGACCAATCAGCCCCAGCATTTT. Translation: CASSIMPTGTNQPQHF.

This rearrangement joins TRBV6-5 to TRBJ2-2, with D tentatively TRBD2 (6 bases). Per germline, CDR1 MNHEY and CDR2 SVGAGI. Trimming cost V 6 bases and J 5 bases, with 7 bases left between them. CDR3 length: 12 amino acids. The CDR3 DNA sequence: TGTGCCAGCAGGACTAGGACCGGGGAGCTGTTTTTT. This sequence encodes CASRTRTGELFF.

V is TRBV7-6 and J is TRBJ2-1; tentatively, D is TRBD2 (7 bases). V lost 1 base to trimming and J lost 4 bases, with 20 bases between them. The germline CDR1 and CDR2 sequences are SGHVS and FNYEAQ. The CDR3 sequence is 18 residues long. CDR3 sequence: CASSLEGGPPPEYNEQFF. As DNA, the CDR3 is TGTGCCAGCAGCTTAGAGGGGGGGCCCCCGCCCGAGTACAATGAGCAGTTCTTC.

V is TRBV18 and J is TRBJ2-3; 9 nucleotides line up with TRBD2. After removal of 0 bases from V and 2 bases from J, the junction contained 6 bases not matched to a gene. Germline V lookup: CDR1 KGHSH, CDR2 LQKENI. The CDR3 has 17 amino acids. The CDR3 nucleotides are TGTGCCAGCTCACCACCGGGGAAGCGGGGGGTCACAGATACGCAGTATTTT. Protein: CASSPPGKRGVTDTQYF.

The gene calls are TRBV5-4 and TRBJ2-3, with TRBD2 identical over 12 bases. V lost 4 bases, J lost 5 bases, and 5 bases stayed unmatched. This CDR3 region has 15 residues. CDR1 is SGHNT, CDR2 YYREEE, per germline (reference sequence). The CDR3: CASSPSGGAKDTQYF. The CDR3 region has the DNA TGTGCCAGCAGCCCTAGCGGGGGGGCCAAAGATACGCAGTATTTT.

The chain carries TRBV7-2 and TRBJ2-5, with TRBD2 matching over 14 bases. The CDR3 runs 16 residues. The V segment lost 5 bases and the J segment 4 bases; nucleotides outside the gene matches: 6. Germline CDR1 reads SGHTA; CDR2 reads FQGNSA. Here the CDR3 DNA reads TGTGCCAGCAGCCAGACTAGCGGGGGGGCCCGAGAGACCCAGTACTTC. It translates to CASSQTSGGARETQYF.

The chain couples TRBV9 to TRBJ2-1, with TRBD1 matching 8 bases. Trimming cost V 6 bases and J 9 bases; bases outside gene matches: 11. CDR3 size: 14 residues. Germline V gene sequence: CDR1 SGDLS, CDR2 YYNGEE. The DNA for the CDR3 is TGTGCCAGCACCCGGGACAGGACATTCGGTGAGCAGTTCTTC. This translates into CASTRDRTFGEQFF. Full variable domain (missing parts from reference TRBV9 and TRBJ2-1): DSGVTQTPKHLITATGQRVTLRCSPRSGDLSVYWYQQSLDQGLQFLIQYYNGEERAKGNILERFSAQQFPDLHSELNLSSLELGDSALYFCASTRDRTFGEQFFGPGTRLTVL.

The chain uses TRBV28 and TRBJ1-1, with D possibly being TRBD1 (6 bases). The V and J ends lost 6 bases and 10 bases respectively, with 15 bases between them. The CDR3 consists of 12 residues. The germline V gene encodes CDR1 MDHEN and CDR2 SYDVKM. As DNA, the CDR3 is TGTGCCAGCAGGCAACAGGGACAACTAGCTTTCTTT. It codes for CASRQQGQLAFF. The full variable domain, with the rest looked up from reference TRBV28 and TRBJ1-1, is DVKVTQSSRYLVKRTGEKVFLECVQDMDHENMFWYRQDPGLGLRLIYFSYDVKMKEKGDIPEGYSVSREKKERFSLILESASTNQTSMYLCASRQQGQLAFFGQGTRLTVV.

V gene TRBV6-5 combines with J gene TRBJ1-2, with a possible D match to TRBD1 (6 bases). Per germline, CDR1 MNHEY and CDR2 SVGAGI. CDR3 length: 13 amino acids. V was shortened by 11 bases and J by 2 bases, with 15 bases between the two germline ends. The chain's CDR3 is CAARDTRNYGYTF. In DNA form, the CDR3 reads TGTGCCGCTCGGGACACACGAAACTATGGCTACACCTTC.

The genes are TRBV3-1 (or the pseudogene TRBV3-2) and TRBJ1-2; D remains unclear. There are 14 residues in the CDR3. Trimming stripped 1 base from V and 0 bases from J, with 6 bases between. Germline V lookup: CDR1 LGHDT, CDR2 YNNKEL (reference sequence). This chain's CDR3 is CASSQGTANYGYTF. DNA of the CDR3: TGTGCCAGCAGCCAAGGTACAGCTAACTATGGCTACACCTTC.

The chain is built from TRBV7-2 and TRBJ2-1, with D possibly being TRBD1 (5 bases). Germline CDR1 and CDR2: SGHTA and FQGNSA. CDR3 length: 16 amino acids. Trimming cost V 1 base and J 2 bases, with 12 bases left between them. The CDR3 loop reads CASSLVDSATYNEQFF. The CDR3 nucleotides read TGTGCCAGCAGCTTAGTTGACAGTGCCACCTACAATGAGCAGTTCTTC. Filled out from reference TRBV7-2 and TRBJ2-1, the complete variable domain reads GAGVSQSPSNKVTEKGKDVELRCDPISGHTALYWYRQSLGQGLEFLIYFQGNSAPDKSGLPSDRFSAERTGGSVSTLTIQRTQQEDSAVYLCASSLVDSATYNEQFFGPGTRLTVL.

This chain connects TRBV12-5 to TRBJ1-5, with TRBD1 matching 10 bases. V lost 0 bases to trimming and J lost 0 bases; unmatched junction nucleotides: 11. This CDR3 has 20 residues. CDR1 and CDR2 from the germline V gene are LGHNT and FRNRAP. In DNA form, the CDR3 reads TGTGCTAGTGGTTTGGTAAGGGACAGGGGCCCCCCTTATAGCAATCAGCCCCAGCATTTT. Its protein is CASGLVRDRGPPYSNQPQHF.